Sequencing of this T cell receptor beta chain was carried out in a study of molecular identifiers for immune sequencing clone quantification. Overall study: In replicates, RNA taken from about 20,000 or 100,000 naive CD8 cells was divided five ways, and four portions underwent sequencing.

As to this clonotype: Its target is unknown. Possible read error: a much larger clone is one base away.

The CDR3 spans 13 residues. Germline CDR1 MDHEN, CDR2 SYDVKM. MiXCR, applied by TCRdb to the PCR reads, yields one record per CDR3 protein. The sample includes around 460,000 distinct CDR3 sequences, over 20% seen only once; the top ten take 0.7% to 1%. Findings of the study overall: Reports indicate spiked Jurkat TCR RNA from one cell could be found among some 980,000 naive cells.

The sequence was obtained from a human donor in good health. Some libraries in this study had Jurkat cell RNA spiked in. V is TRBV28 and J is TRBJ2-7; 7 nucleotides match TRBD1. The specimen was naive CD8+ T cells from blood, with Jurkat cell RNA spiked in. The subset: FACS-sorted CD8+CD4-CCR7+CD45RA+ naive T cells. CDR3 in DNA: TGTACCAGCAGATCGACAGGGAACTACGAGCAGTACTTC. This encodes CTSRSTGNYEQYF.